This TCR beta chain comes out of a study of blood T cell repertoires in COVID-19. Clones were sequenced by immunoSEQ multiplex PCR, and TCRdb holds only the in-frame ones, with some missing. The sample carries a few hundred thousand clones, around nine tenths recorded once. V was cut by 3 bases and J by 6 bases, with 12 bases left in between. CDR1 and CDR2 from the germline V gene are MNHEY and SMNVEV (reference sequence). The CDR3 runs 13 residues. This TCR derives from a young woman who had been exposed to COVID-19. Source material: PBMCs or T cells enriched from blood (not recorded which). V usage is TRBV27 and J usage is TRBJ2-7; D might be TRBD1 (6 bases). For the CDR3, the DNA is TGTGCCAGCAGTTTTACAGGGTTTGGCGAGCAGTACTTC. Residues: CASSFTGFGEQYF.